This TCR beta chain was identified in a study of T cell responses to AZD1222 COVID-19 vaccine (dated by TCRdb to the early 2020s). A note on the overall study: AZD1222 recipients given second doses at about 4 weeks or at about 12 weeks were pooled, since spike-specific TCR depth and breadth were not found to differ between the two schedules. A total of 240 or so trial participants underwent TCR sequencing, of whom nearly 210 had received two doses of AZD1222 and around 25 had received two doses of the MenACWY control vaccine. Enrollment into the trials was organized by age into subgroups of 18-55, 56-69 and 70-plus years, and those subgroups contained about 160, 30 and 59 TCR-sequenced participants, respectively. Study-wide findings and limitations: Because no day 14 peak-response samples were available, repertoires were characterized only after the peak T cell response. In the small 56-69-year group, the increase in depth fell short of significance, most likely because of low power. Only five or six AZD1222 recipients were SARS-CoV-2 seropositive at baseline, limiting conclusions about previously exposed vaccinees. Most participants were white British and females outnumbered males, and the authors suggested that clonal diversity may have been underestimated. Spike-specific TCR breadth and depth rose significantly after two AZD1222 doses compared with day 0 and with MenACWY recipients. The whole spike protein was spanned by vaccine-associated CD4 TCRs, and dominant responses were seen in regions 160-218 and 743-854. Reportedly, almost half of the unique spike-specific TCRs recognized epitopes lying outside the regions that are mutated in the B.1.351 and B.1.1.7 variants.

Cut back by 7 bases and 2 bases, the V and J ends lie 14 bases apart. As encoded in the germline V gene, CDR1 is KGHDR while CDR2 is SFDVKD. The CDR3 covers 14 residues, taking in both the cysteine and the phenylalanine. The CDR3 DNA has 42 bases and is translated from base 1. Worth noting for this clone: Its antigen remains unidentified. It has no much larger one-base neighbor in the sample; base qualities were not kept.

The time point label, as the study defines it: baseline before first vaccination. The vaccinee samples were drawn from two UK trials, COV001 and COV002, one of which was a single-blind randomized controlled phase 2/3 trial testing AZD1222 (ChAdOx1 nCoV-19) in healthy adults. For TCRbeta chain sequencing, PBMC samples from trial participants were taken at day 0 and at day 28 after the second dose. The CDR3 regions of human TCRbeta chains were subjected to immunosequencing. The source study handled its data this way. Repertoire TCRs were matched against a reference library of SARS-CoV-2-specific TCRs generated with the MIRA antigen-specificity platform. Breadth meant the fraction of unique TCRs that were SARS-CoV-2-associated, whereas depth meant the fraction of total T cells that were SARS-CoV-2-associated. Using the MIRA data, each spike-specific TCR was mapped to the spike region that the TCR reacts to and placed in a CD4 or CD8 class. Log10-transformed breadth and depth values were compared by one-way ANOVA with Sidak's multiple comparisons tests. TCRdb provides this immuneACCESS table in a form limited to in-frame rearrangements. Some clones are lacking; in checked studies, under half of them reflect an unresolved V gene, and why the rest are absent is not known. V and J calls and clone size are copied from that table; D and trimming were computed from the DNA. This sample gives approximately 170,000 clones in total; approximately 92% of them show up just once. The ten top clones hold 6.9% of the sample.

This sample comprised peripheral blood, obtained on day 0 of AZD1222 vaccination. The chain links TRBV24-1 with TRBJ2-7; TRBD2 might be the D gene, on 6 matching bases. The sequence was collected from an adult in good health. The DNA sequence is TGTGCCACCAGGGGGGGAGGTGGCACCTACGAGCAGTACTTC. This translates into CATRGGGGTYEQYF.